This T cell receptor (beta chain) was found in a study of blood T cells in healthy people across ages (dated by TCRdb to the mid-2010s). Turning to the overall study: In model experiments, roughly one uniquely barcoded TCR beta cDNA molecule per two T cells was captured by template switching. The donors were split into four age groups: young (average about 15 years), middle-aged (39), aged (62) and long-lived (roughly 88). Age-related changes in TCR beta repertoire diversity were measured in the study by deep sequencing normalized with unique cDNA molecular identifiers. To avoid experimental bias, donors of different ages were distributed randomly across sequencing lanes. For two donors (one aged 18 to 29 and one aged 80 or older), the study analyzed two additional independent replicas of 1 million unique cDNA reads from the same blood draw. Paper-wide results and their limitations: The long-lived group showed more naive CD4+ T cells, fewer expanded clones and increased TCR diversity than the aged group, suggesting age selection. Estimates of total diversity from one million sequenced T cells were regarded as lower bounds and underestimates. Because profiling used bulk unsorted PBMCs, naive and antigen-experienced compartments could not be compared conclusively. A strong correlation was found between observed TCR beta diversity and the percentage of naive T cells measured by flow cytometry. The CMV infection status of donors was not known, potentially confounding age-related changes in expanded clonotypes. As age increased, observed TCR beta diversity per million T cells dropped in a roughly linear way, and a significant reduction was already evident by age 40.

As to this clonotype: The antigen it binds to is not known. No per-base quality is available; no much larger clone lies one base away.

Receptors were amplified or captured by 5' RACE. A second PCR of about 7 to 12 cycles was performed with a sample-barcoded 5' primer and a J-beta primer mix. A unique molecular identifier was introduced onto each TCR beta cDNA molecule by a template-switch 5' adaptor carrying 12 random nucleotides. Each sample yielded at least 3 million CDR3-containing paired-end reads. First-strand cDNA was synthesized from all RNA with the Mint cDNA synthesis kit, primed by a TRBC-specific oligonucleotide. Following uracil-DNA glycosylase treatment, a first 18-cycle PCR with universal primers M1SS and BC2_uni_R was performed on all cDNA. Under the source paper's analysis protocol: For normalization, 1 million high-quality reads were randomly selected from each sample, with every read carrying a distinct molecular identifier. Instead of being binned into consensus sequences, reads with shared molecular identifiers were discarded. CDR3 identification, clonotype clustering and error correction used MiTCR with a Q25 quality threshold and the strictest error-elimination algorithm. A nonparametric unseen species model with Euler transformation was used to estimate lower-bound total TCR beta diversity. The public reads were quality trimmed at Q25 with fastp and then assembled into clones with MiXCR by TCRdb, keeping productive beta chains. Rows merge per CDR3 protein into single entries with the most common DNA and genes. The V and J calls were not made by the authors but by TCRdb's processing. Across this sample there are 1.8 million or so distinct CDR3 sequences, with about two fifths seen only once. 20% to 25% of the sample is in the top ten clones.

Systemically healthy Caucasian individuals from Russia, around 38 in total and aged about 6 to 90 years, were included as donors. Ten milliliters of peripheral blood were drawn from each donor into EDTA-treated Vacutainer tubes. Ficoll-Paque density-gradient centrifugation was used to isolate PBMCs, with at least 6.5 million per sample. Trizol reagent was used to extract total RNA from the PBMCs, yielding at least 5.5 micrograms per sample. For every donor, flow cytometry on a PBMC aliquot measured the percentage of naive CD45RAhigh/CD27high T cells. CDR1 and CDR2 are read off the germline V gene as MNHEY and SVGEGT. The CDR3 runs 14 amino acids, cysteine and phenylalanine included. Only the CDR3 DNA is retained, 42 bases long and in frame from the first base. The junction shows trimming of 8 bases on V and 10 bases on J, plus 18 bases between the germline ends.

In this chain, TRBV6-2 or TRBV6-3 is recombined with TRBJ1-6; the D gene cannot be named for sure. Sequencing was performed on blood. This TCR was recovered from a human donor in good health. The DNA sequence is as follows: TGTGCCAGCGTGAGAGGACTGACGGGGTCACCCCTCCACTTT. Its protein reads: CASVRGLTGSPLHF.